The present entry profiles one T cell receptor beta chain with its context. Its specificity is unknown. This CDR3 spans 16 amino acids. From germline, CDR1 is SGHRS and CDR2 YFSETQ. V shed 5 bases and J shed 1 base, with 18 bases lying between them. Method: immunoSEQ multiplex PCR; TCRdb's copy keeps in-frame clones and lacks some. The sample lists tens of thousands of clones; 92% were seen once. This entry comes from a study of neoadjuvant nivolumab and ipilimumab in lung cancer. Study-level findings and limits: Only two of four nivolumab-treated tumors gained richness and clonality by surgery. Resected-tumor TCR richness correlated positively with pretherapy blood richness.

This sequence originates from an adult with non-small cell lung cancer. This sequence joins TRBV5-1 and TRBJ1-1; D perhaps matches TRBD1 (6 bases). The sequencing here drew on peripheral blood, taken after neoadjuvant nivolumab, alone or with ipilimumab, at or shortly before surgery. As DNA, the CDR3 is TGCGCCAGCAGACACGCCCCGGGACAAGGGAACACTGAAGCTTTCTTT. Translating gives CASRHAPGQGNTEAFF.